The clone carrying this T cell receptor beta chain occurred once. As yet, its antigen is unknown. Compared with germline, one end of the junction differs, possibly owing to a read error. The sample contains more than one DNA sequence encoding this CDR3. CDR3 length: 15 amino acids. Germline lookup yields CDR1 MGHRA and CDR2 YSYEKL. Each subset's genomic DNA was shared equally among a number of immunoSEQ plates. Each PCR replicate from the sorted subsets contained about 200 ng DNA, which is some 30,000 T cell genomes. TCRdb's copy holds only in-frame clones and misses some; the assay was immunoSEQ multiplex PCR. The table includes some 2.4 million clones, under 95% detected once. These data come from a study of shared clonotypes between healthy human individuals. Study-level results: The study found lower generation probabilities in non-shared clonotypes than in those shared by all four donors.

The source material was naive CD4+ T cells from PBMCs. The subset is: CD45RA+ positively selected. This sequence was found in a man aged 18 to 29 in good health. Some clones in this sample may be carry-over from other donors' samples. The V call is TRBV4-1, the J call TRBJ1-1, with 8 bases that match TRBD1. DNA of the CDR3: TGCGCCAGCAGCCGTTGGACAGGGACGAACACTGAAGCCTTCTTT. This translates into CASSRWTGTNTEAFF.